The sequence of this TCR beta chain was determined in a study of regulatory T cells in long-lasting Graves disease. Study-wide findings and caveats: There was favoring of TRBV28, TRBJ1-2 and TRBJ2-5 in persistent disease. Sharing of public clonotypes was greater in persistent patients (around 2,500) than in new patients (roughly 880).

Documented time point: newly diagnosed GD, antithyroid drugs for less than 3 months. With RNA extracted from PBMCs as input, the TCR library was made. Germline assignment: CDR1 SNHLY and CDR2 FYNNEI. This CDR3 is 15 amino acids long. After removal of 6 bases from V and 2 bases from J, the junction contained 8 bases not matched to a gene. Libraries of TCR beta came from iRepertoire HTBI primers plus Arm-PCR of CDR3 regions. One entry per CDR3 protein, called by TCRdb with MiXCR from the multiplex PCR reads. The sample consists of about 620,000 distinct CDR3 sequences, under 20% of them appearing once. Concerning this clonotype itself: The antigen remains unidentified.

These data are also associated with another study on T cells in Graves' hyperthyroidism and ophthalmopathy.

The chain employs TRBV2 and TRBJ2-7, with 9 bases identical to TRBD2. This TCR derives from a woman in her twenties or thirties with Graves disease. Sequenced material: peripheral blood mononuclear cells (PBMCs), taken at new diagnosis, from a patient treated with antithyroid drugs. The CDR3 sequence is CASRPLAGGPYEQYF. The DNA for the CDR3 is TGTGCCAGCAGACCCCTGGCGGGAGGGCCCTACGAGCAGTACTTC.